This T cell receptor (beta chain) was identified in a study of blood T cell repertoires in COVID-19. Study-wide background: Sources were T cells, B-cell-depleted T cells, or PBMCs; the material itself was cDNA or gDNA.

With V trimmed by 0 bases and J by 4 bases, 4 bases remained unmatched. CDR3 length: 16 residues. CDR1 and CDR2 from the germline V gene are MNHEY and SVGAGI. TCRdb keeps only in-frame clones here, not all; method: immunoSEQ multiplex PCR. The table lists roughly 150,000 clones, roughly 84% of them singletons, with around 9.8% in the top ten. This clonotype was sampled from a woman aged 45-59 years with acute or convalescent COVID-19. Sequenced: peripheral blood. The chain carries TRBV6-5 and TRBJ1-4; 8 positions agree with TRBD1. CDR3 bases: TGTGCCAGCAGTTACTCGACAGGGGAGGTTAATGAAAAACTGTTTTTT. Translated, it gives CASSYSTGEVNEKLFF.